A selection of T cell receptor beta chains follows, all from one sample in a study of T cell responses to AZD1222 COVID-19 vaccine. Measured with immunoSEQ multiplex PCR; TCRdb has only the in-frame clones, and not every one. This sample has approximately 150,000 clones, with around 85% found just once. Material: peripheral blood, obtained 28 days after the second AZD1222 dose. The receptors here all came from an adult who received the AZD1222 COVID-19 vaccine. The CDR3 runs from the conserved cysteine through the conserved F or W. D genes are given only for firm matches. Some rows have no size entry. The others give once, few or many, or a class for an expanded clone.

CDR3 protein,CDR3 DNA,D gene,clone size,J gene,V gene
CASSEQYEQYF,TGTGCCAGCAGTGAGCAATACGAGCAGTACTTC,-,-,TRBJ2-7,TRBV6-1
CASSVSSGPTDTQYF,TGTGCCAGCAGCGTATCTAGCGGACCCACAGATACGCAGTATTTT,TRBD2,-,TRBJ2-3,TRBV9
CASSPSGGENTGELFF,TGTGCCAGCAGTCCTAGCGGGGGAGAGAACACCGGGGAGCTGTTTTTT,TRBD2,-,TRBJ2-2,TRBV6-4
CASSLAGTGVYEQYF,TGCGCCAGCAGCTTGGCTGGGACAGGGGTATACGAGCAGTACTTC,TRBD1,-,TRBJ2-7,TRBV5-1
CASSQGAKPYEQYF,TGTGCCAGTAGTCAGGGGGCGAAGCCCTACGAGCAGTACTTC,TRBD1,-,TRBJ2-7,TRBV19
CASSLERVQANSPLHF,TGCGCCAGCAGCTTGGAGAGGGTGCAGGCTAATTCACCCCTCCACTTT,-,once,TRBJ1-6,TRBV5-1
CASSLSTNMNTEAFF,TGTGCCAGCAGTTTATCGACAAACATGAACACTGAAGCTTTCTTT,-,-,TRBJ1-1,TRBV27
CASSSRTVVTDTQYF,TGTGCCAGCAGCTCAAGGACGGTTGTCACAGATACGCAGTATTTT,-,once,TRBJ2-3,TRBV7-9
CASSVALQGSYTEAFF,TGTGCCAGCAGCGTAGCTCTACAGGGTTCGTACACTGAAGCTTTCTTT,-,-,TRBJ1-1,TRBV9
CASSQVQGIDTQYF,TGTGCCAGCAGCCAAGTCCAGGGTATAGATACGCAGTATTTT,-,-,TRBJ2-3,TRBV3-1/TRBV3-2
CASSPRGGRGEAFF,TGTGCCAGCAGCCCCCGAGGGGGTAGGGGTGAAGCTTTCTTT,-,-,TRBJ1-1,TRBV7-8
CASSQVPGQGGEKLFF,TGCGCCAGCAGCCAAGTACCGGGACAGGGCGGTGAAAAACTGTTTTTT,TRBD1,-,TRBJ1-4,TRBV4-3
CAWSPLNARANQPQHF,TGTGCCTGGAGTCCTTTAAATGCTAGGGCCAATCAGCCCCAGCATTTT,-,once,TRBJ1-5,TRBV30
CASSIVQGSSYEQYF,TGTGCCAGTAGTATAGTACAGGGGAGCTCCTACGAGCAGTACTTC,TRBD1,-,TRBJ2-7,TRBV19
CASSYTGDPSYNEQFF,TGTGCCAGTAGCTACACAGGGGATCCCTCCTACAATGAGCAGTTCTTC,TRBD1,-,TRBJ2-1,TRBV19
CASSFGQREGGEQYF,TGTGCCAGCAGCTTCGGCCAGCGGGAGGGGGGAGAGCAGTACTTC,TRBD2,-,TRBJ2-7,TRBV7-9
CASSLQTGNTEAFF,TGCGCCAGCAGCCTACAAACAGGGAACACTGAAGCTTTCTTT,-,-,TRBJ1-1,TRBV4-1
CASRKPGQGYEQYF,TGTGCCAGCAGAAAACCGGGACAGGGCTACGAGCAGTACTTC,TRBD1,-,TRBJ2-7,TRBV2
CASSAGTVETQYF,TGTGCCAGCAGCGCCGGGACAGTTGAGACCCAGTACTTC,TRBD1,-,TRBJ2-5,TRBV6-5
CASSFQWSRDETQYF,TGTGCCAGCAGCTTCCAATGGAGCAGGGACGAGACCCAGTACTTC,-,-,TRBJ2-5,TRBV7-2
CASTTTWTAYTEAFF,TGTGCCAGCACCACAACCTGGACAGCGTACACTGAAGCTTTCTTT,-,-,TRBJ1-1,TRBV3-1/TRBV3-2
CASTNAGRGYTF,TGTGCCAGCACCAACGCCGGGCGAGGCTACACCTTC,-,-,TRBJ1-2,TRBV12-3/TRBV12-4
CASSFTDTQYF,TGTGCCAGCAGCTTCACAGATACGCAGTATTTT,-,-,TRBJ2-3,TRBV11-2
CASSQDLGSVGTEAFF,TGCGCCAGCAGCCAAGATTTGGGTAGTGTAGGTACTGAAGCTTTCTTT,-,-,TRBJ1-1,TRBV4-1
CASSNWGVQPQHF,TGTGCCAGCAGCAACTGGGGCGTTCAGCCCCAGCATTTT,-,-,TRBJ1-5,TRBV5-6
CASAPPEENNEQFF,TGTGCCAGCGCCCCCCCCGAGGAAAACAATGAGCAGTTCTTC,-,-,TRBJ2-1,TRBV4-2
CSVGTTGMVAFF,TGCAGCGTTGGAACGACAGGCATGGTAGCTTTCTTT,-,-,TRBJ1-1,TRBV29-1
CASSFRGYYGYTF,TGTGCCAGCAGCTTTAGGGGGTACTATGGCTACACCTTC,-,-,TRBJ1-2,TRBV7-9
CASSVAQGANYEQYF,TGTGCCAGCAGCGTAGCTCAGGGGGCGAACTACGAGCAGTACTTC,TRBD1,-,TRBJ2-7,TRBV9
CASSPFRGRYDSNQPQHF,TGTGCCAGCAGCCCCTTCCGGGGGCGATATGATAGCAATCAGCCCCAGCATTTT,-,few,TRBJ1-5,TRBV2